This T cell receptor (beta chain) was documented in a study of blood T cell repertoires in COVID-19. Original processing methods: Amplification from reference gene primers served as the basis for estimated nucleated cell counts. This table comes from immunoSEQ multiplex PCR, and its TCRdb copy is limited to in-frame clones, with some not included. From that table come the V and J calls and clone size; the DNA was used to work out D and trimming. Of roughly 71,000 clones in the sample, 88% were seen once. In germline, CDR1 is LNHDA, CDR2 SQIVND (reference sequence). The CDR3 contains 13 residues. Trimming took off 4 bases at V and 2 bases at J, with 8 bases between the two ends.

The source of this sequence is a man aged 50-59 years with acute or convalescent COVID-19. This chain connects TRBV19 to TRBJ1-2; the D is unclear. Sequencing input: peripheral blood. In DNA form, the CDR3 reads TGTGCCAGTAGTACACACCAGAACTATGGCTACACCTTC. Its translation: CASSTHQNYGYTF. Full variable domain (remainder filled in from reference TRBV19 and TRBJ1-2): DGGITQSPKYLFRKEGQNVTLSCEQNLNHDAMYWYRQDPGQGLRLIYYSQIVNDFQKGDIAEGYSVSREKKESFPLTVTSAQKNPTAFYLCASSTHQNYGYTFGSGTRLTVV.